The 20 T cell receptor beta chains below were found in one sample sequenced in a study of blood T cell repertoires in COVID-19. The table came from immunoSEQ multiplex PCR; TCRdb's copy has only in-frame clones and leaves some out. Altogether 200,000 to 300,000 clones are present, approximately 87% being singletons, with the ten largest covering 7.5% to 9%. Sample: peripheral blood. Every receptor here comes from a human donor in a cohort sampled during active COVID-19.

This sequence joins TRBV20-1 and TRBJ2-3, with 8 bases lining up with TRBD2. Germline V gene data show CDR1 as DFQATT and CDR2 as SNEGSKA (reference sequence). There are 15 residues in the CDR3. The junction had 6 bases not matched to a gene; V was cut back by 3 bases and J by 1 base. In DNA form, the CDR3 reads TGCAGTGCTAGTCTCCGGGGGGGTGGCACAGATACGCAGTATTTT. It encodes CSASLRGGGTDTQYF.

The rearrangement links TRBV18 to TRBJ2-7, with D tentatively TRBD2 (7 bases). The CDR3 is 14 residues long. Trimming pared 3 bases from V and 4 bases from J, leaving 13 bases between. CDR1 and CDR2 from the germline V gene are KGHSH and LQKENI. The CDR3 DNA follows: TGTGCCAGCTCACCCCGGGGGGCGGGATACGAGCAGTACTTC. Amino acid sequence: CASSPRGAGYEQYF.

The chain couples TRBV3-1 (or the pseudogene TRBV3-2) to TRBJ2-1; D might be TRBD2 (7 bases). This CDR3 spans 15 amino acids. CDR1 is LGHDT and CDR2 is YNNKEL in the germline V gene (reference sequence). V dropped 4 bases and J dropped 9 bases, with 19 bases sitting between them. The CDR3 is CASSLGSAGAGEQFF. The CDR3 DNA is TGTGCCAGCAGCCTTGGGTCGGCGGGGGCAGGTGAGCAGTTCTTC.

The CDR3 reads CASSQRQGFASPLHF. The CDR3 nucleotides are TGCGCCAGCAGCCAAAGACAGGGGTTTGCTTCACCCCTCCACTTT. The chain recombines TRBV4-3 with TRBJ1-6; TRBD1 matches 8 bases. The CDR3 is 15 residues long. From germline, CDR1 is LGHNA and CDR2 YSLEER. Trimming cost V 2 bases and J 9 bases; bases outside gene matches: 6.

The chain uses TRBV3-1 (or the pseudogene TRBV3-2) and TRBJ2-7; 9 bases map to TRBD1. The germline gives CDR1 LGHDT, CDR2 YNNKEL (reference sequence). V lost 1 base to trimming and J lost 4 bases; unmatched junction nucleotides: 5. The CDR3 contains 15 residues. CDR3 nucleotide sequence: TGTGCCAGCAGCCAAGTGGGGACAGGGTGGTACGAGCAGTACTTC. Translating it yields CASSQVGTGWYEQYF.

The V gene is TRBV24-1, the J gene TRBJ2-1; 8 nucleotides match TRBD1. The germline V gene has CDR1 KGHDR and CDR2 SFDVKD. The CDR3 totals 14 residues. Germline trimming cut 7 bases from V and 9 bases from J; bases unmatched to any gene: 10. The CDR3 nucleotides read TGTGCCACCAGGAGCTCGACAGGGGTGGGTGAGCAGTTCTTC. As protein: CATRSSTGVGEQFF.

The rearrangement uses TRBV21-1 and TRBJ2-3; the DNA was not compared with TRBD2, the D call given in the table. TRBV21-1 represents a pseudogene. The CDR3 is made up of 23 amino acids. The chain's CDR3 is CASTFRVKKREKVGGSSTDTQYF. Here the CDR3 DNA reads TGTGCCAGCACCTTCCGGGTGAAAAAACGGGAGAAGGTGGGGGGTTCTAGCACAGATACGCAGTATTTT.

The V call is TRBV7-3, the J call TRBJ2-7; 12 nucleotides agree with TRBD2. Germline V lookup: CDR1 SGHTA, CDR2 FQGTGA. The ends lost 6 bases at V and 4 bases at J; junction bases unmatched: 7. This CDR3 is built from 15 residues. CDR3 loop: CASRLGLAGTYEQYF. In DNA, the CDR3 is TGTGCCAGCAGGCTCGGACTAGCGGGGACATACGAGCAGTACTTC.

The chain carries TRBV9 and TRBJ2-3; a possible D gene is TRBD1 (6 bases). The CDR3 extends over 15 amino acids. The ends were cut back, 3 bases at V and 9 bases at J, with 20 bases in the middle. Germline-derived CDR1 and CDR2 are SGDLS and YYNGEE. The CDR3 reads CASSARPGHEGTQYF. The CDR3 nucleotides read TGTGCCAGCAGCGCCCGCCCGGGACACGAAGGCACGCAGTATTTT.

The CDR3 is CAISDGGRKDEQYF. CDR3 DNA sequence: TGTGCCATCAGTGATGGGGGCAGAAAAGACGAGCAGTACTTC. The chain recombines TRBV10-3 with TRBJ2-7; perhaps TRBD1 as D (6 bases). Trimming removed 3 bases from V and 5 bases from J, with 14 bases in between. CDR1 and CDR2 (germline): ENHRY, SYGVKD. The CDR3 extends over 14 amino acids.

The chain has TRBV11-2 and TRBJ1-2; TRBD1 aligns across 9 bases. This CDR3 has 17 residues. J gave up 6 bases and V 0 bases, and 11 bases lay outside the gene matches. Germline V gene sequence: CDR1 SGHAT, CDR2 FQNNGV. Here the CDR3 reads CASSLELGQGHLDGYTF. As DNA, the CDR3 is TGTGCCAGCAGCTTAGAGTTGGGACAGGGTCATCTAGATGGCTACACCTTC.

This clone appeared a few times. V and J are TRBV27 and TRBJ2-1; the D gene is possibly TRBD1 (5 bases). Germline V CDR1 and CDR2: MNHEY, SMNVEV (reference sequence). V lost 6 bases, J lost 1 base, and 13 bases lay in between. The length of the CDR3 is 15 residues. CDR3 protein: CASRSGHFSYNEQFF. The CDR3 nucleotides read TGTGCCAGCAGGTCAGGACACTTTTCCTACAATGAGCAGTTCTTC.

The CDR3: CASSLLSHSYNSPLHF. The DNA for the CDR3 is TGTGCCAGCAGTCTGCTCTCACATTCCTATAATTCACCCCTCCACTTT. The V and J genes are TRBV27 and TRBJ1-6, with D unclear. In germline, CDR1 is MNHEY, CDR2 SMNVEV (reference sequence). Trimming removed 5 bases at V and 1 base at J, with 12 bases between. The CDR3 covers 16 residues.

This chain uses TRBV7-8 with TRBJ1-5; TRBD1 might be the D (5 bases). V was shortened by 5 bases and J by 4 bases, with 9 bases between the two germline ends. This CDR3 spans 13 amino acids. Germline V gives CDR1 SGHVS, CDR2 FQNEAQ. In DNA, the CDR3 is TGTGCCAGCAGCCAGACAGCTAATCAGCCCCAGCATTTT. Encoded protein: CASSQTANQPQHF.

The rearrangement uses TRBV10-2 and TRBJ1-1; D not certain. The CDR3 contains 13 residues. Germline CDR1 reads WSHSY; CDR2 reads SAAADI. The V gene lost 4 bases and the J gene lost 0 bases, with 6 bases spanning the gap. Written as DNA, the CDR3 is TGCGCCAGCAGTGTACAGCTGAACACTGAAGCTTTCTTT. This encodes CASSVQLNTEAFF.

CDR3 loop: CASSLEESSYNEQFF. The CDR3 DNA reads TGTGCCAGCAGCTTAGAGGAGAGCTCCTACAATGAGCAGTTCTTC. The chain uses TRBV11-2 and TRBJ2-1, with D uncertain. Germline V gene data show CDR1 as SGHAT and CDR2 as FQNNGV. V lost 0 bases and J 0 bases, leaving 6 bases between the germline ends. The CDR3 consists of 15 residues.

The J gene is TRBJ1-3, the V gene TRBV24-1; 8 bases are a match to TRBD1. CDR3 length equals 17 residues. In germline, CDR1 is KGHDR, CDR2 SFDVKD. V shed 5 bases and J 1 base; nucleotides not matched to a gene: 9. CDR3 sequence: CATSGSPDRGSGNTIYF. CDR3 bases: TGTGCCACCAGTGGTTCCCCTGACAGGGGTTCTGGAAACACCATATATTTT.

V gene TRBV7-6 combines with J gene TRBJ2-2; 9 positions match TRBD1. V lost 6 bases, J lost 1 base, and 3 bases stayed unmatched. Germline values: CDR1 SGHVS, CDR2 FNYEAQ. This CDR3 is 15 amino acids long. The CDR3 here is CASSLGQGNTGELFF. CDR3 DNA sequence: TGTGCCAGCAGTCTGGGACAGGGGAACACCGGGGAGCTGTTTTTT.

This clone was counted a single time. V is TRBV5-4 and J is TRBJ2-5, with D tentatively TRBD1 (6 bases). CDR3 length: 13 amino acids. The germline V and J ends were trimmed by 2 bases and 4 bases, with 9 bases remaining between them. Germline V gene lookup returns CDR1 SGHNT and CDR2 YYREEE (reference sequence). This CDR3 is CASSFRGRETQYF. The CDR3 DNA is TGTGCCAGCAGCTTCAGGGGACGAGAGACCCAGTACTTC.

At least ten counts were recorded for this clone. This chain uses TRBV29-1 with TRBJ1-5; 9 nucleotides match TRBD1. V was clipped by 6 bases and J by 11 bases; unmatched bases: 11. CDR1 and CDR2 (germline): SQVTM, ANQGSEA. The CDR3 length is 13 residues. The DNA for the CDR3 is TGCAGCGTGTCGACAGGGGGGGGTTTGGCCCAGCATTTT. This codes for CSVSTGGGLAQHF.